The subject of this entry is one T cell receptor beta chain. Its antigen remains unidentified. The sample holds no much larger clone one base away, and base qualities are not on file. From the cysteine up to the phenylalanine, the CDR3 has a length of 17 residues. The retained sequence is limited to the CDR3, 51 bases, with the frame set at the first base. Relative to germline, V is missing 1 base and J is missing 1 base, with 7 bases of the junction outside any gene match. The germline V gene encodes CDR1 SGHAT and CDR2 FQNNGV. Using the deep immunoSEQ assay, TCR CDR3 regions were amplified from genomic DNA by multiplex PCR. Genomic DNA extracted from each cell subset was distributed evenly over all wells of several immunoSEQ 96-well plates, and each plate served as one replicate. For sorted subsets, 200 to 250 ng of genomic DNA, equivalent to 25,000 to 35,000 T cell genomes, went into each replicate PCR. Purified libraries were quantified with a Qubit 3.0 fluorometer, sized on a Bioanalyzer 2100, and re-quantified with the KAPA Library Quantification kit. A separate single-read 150-cycle Illumina NextSeq 550 flow cell was used to sequence each immunoSEQ 96-well plate. The authors' analysis ran thus. Because the immunoSEQ output held only junctional sequences and lacked quality scores, the filtering could not match the filtering applied to full-length reads. To assign V/J genes and CDR3, sequences were annotated using PyIR, a Python wrapper for IgBLAST v1.9, with IMGT germline references. Reads were filtered out if the reads had weak V/J assignments (E-value above 1e-6), no CDR3, stop codons, out-of-frame junctions, or ambiguous translated residues. V3J clonotypes were defined as sequences sharing an identical inferred V gene, J gene, and CDR3 amino acid sequence. The percentage overlap between two repertoires was calculated by dividing the number of shared unique clonotypes by the size of the smaller repertoire. Richness of each repertoire was evaluated using RTK rarefaction, the Chao1 estimator, and Recon v2.1 estimates of unobserved clonotypes. For all TCRbeta clonotypes obtained by the gDNA method from several donors, generation probabilities were computed with OLGA. TCRdb took this table from immuneACCESS and kept in-frame rearrangements with V and J called. Such tables lack part of the clones; where checked against another copy, unresolved V genes explain under half of the gap, and the rest is unexplained. The DNA was the basis for D and trimming; V, J and clone size are from that table. This sample holds over 100,000 clones; 68% were observed only once. The ten largest clones take up 24% of the sample.

This sample was included in a study of shared clonotypes between healthy human individuals (dated by TCRdb to the early 2020s). About the full investigation: The cohort included three men and a couple of women between 18 and 49 years of age. For each donor, CD4 naive and CD4 memory were each given three plates, CD8 naive was given two plates, and CD8 memory was given one plate. The study deeply sequenced blood TCR repertoires of about 5 healthy adults to estimate repertoire size and the extent of clonotype sharing between individuals. To increase sequencing depth and limit assay-specific biases, different laboratories used diverse techniques to prepare libraries and sequence TCR repertoires. Between about 0.85 and 8.9 billion PBMCs per donor were obtained by leukapheresis. Broader findings and caveats from the paper: Clonotypes shared by all four sorted-subset donors showed higher generation probabilities than non-shared clonotypes. Naive subsets generally had larger estimated clonotype richness than memory subsets. Even with the large sequencing depth, rarefaction of the sorted-subset datasets indicated that sequencing was incomplete. The small number of donors limited the genetic and exposure-history diversity represented. Approximately 5% of naive CD4, approximately 3.7% of naive CD8, roughly 2.4% of memory CD4, and more than 0.35% of memory CD8 clonotypes were shared across several donors. Based on pairwise subsampling, the degree of clonotype sharing among donors was expected to be affected by sequencing depth. Sampling was limited to blood, and TCR repertoires in tissue likely differ from TCR repertoires in blood.

The donors were healthy, HIV-negative adults who had no recently reported acute infections or vaccinations. Only Caucasian adults living in Nashville, Tennessee, USA were represented among the donors. CD8 memory samples were composed of magnetically selected CD45RO+ cells combined with CCR7-negative CD45RA+ effector memory (TemRA) cells. Blood was collected by leukapheresis, and PBMCs were isolated by Ficoll-Histopaque density gradient centrifugation and then cryopreserved in liquid nitrogen vapor phase. Analytical flow cytometry was used to check the purity and quantity of each magnetically sorted T cell population. Each sorted fraction had its genomic DNA isolated and then quantified by UV absorbance on a Nanodrop 2000c.

The TCR sequence derives from a woman in her 30s in good health. The sequence links TRBV11-2 to TRBJ2-1, and 7 junction bases match TRBD2. Sequenced material: memory CD8+ T cells sorted from blood. Explained via the paper, the cell subset or site label denotes: CD45RO+ cells pooled with CCR7-negative TemRA cells. The DNA reads TGTGCCAGCAGCTTAGCCAGCGGGATGTTATCCTACAATGAGCAGTTCTTC. Protein translation: CASSLASGMLSYNEQFF. With the portions outside the CDR3 filled from the reference TRBV11-2 and TRBJ2-1 genes, the complete variable region becomes EAGVAQSPRYKIIEKRQSVAFWCNPISGHATLYWYQQILGQGPKLLIQFQNNGVVDDSQLPKDRFSAERLKGVDSTLKIQPAKLEDSAVYLCASSLASGMLSYNEQFFGPGTRLTVL.